Following are 13 T cell receptor beta chains from one sample sequenced in a study of blood T cell repertoires in COVID-19 (TCRdb year 2020). The method behind the library was the immunoSEQ multiplex PCR assay. What TCRdb holds here is the immuneACCESS table cut down to in-frame rearrangements. Part of the clones is not present; checked against another copy, under half of the missing clones reflect an unresolved V gene, and the others are unexplained. For this sample there are some 74,000 clones; around nine tenths appear just once. The ten largest make up 5.5% to 8.5% of the sample. Material for sequencing was peripheral blood. These receptors originate from a man aged 45 to 65 with active COVID-19.

The rearrangement joins TRBV12-3 or TRBV12-4 to TRBJ1-2; D unresolved. Deletions cut 3 bases from V and 8 bases from J, with 10 bases between. The CDR3 sequence is 12 residues long. The CDR3 DNA reads TGTGCCAGCAGTTTGGCTCCTCCCGGCTACACCTTC. The encoded protein is CASSLAPPGYTF.

V gene TRBV15 combines with J gene TRBJ1-2; tentative D call: TRBD1 (5 bases). Trimming removed 4 bases from V and 7 bases from J, with 19 bases in between. The germline V gene has CDR1 LNHNV and CDR2 YYDKDF (reference sequence). The CDR3 is 15 residues long. DNA of the CDR3: TGTGCCACCAGCAATACAGGCCAGAGGTTGGGTGGCTACACCTTC. Residues: CATSNTGQRLGGYTF.

The rearrangement links TRBV4-3 to TRBJ2-7, with D hard to call. Germline CDR1 LGHNA, CDR2 YSLEER. The CDR3 length is 15 residues. The V end lost 4 bases, the J end lost 6 bases, and 19 bases lay between the germline ends. CDR3 nucleotide sequence: TGCGCCAGCAGCCGAGGCGCGGCCCAATTGGGCGAGCAGTACTTC. This sequence encodes CASSRGAAQLGEQYF.

The V and J genes are TRBV6-2 or TRBV6-3 and TRBJ1-2, with D perhaps TRBD1 (6 bases). CDR3 length: 14 amino acids. V lost 6 bases to trimming and J lost 8 bases, with 19 bases between them. In germline, CDR1 is MNHEY, CDR2 SVGEGT. The CDR3 DNA reads as TGTGCCAGCAGCCCAAGCGGTTCAGGGGTCGGCTACACCTTC. Translating gives CASSPSGSGVGYTF.

The rearrangement links TRBV19 to TRBJ1-5; 7 nucleotides align to TRBD1. Looked up from germline, CDR1 is LNHDA and CDR2 is SQIVND (reference sequence). The V gene end was trimmed by 9 bases and the J gene end by 9 bases; junction bases not matched to a gene: 8. This CDR3 contains 12 residues. The CDR3 sequence is CASRDSIWPQHF. The CDR3 nucleotides are TGTGCCAGCCGGGACAGTATATGGCCCCAGCATTTT.

The rearrangement links TRBV28 to TRBJ1-5; 10 bases fit TRBD1. CDR1 is MDHEN, CDR2 SYDVKM, per germline. Losses at the gene ends were 5 bases for V and 6 bases for J; bases not matched to a gene: 13. This CDR3 has 17 residues. The CDR3 nucleotides are TGTGCCAGCAGTCTTCCGGGACAGGGGAACGTGGGTCAGCCCCAGCATTTT. Its translation is CASSLPGQGNVGQPQHF.

Notes on this clone: A junction boundary mismatches the germline segment, possibly from a read error. V gene TRBV18 combines with J gene TRBJ2-1, with no clear D. This CDR3 region has 12 residues. CDR1 KGHSH and CDR2 LQKENI come from the germline V gene. The CDR3 coding sequence is TGTACCAGCTCATCAGTATACAATGAGCAGTTCTTC. As protein: CTSSSVYNEQFF.

This sequence joins TRBV19 and TRBJ1-1; 11 positions match TRBD1. Germline CDR1 and CDR2: LNHDA and SQIVND (reference sequence). The CDR3 totals 15 residues. Unmatched junction bases numbered 7, after V lost 3 bases and J lost 7 bases. The CDR3 DNA is TGTGCCAGTAGTATGCCAGGACAGGGGGCCTTTGAAGCTTTCTTT. Protein sequence: CASSMPGQGAFEAFF.

The chain couples TRBV18 to TRBJ2-1; 9 positions agree with TRBD2. The CDR3 has 15 amino acids. Germline CDR1 reads KGHSH; CDR2 reads LQKENI. The junction had 5 bases not matched to a gene; V was cut back by 4 bases and J by 4 bases. The chain's CDR3 is CASSLSGGVYNEQFF. DNA for the CDR3: TGTGCCAGCTCACTTAGCGGGGGAGTTTACAATGAGCAGTTCTTC. The full variable domain, its missing parts supplied by reference TRBV18 and TRBJ2-1, is NAGVMQNPRHLVRRRGQEARLRCSPMKGHSHVYWYRQLPEEGLKFMVYLQKENIIDESGMPKERFSAEFPKEGPSILRIQQVVRGDSAAYFCASSLSGGVYNEQFFGPGTRLTVL.

V usage is TRBV5-1 and J usage is TRBJ2-1; 11 bases line up with TRBD2. This CDR3 region has 17 residues. The V segment lost 5 bases and the J segment 2 bases; nucleotides outside the gene matches: 9. Germline CDR1 and CDR2: SGHRS and YFSETQ. The CDR3 DNA follows: TGCGCCAGCAGTTATTCCATAGCGGGGGGGCCCTACAATGAGCAGTTCTTC. Translated, it gives CASSYSIAGGPYNEQFF.

This clone was observed a single time. J is TRBJ1-4 and V is TRBV27; D unclear. Deletions cut 6 bases from V and 4 bases from J, with 12 bases between. The length of the CDR3 is 14 residues. Germline loops: CDR1 MNHEY, CDR2 SMNVEV (reference sequence). The DNA of the CDR3 is TGTGCCAGCAGGGCTTTCTCTGATAATGAAAAACTGTTTTTT. Its translation: CASRAFSDNEKLFF.

The J gene is TRBJ2-7, the V gene TRBV27; TRBD1 matches 8 bases. The CDR3 extends over 15 amino acids. The V segment lost 6 bases and the J segment 4 bases; nucleotides outside the gene matches: 11. Germline assignment: CDR1 MNHEY and CDR2 SMNVEV (reference sequence). The CDR3 bases are TGTGCCAGCAGATCGACGACAGGGGCCTTGTACGAGCAGTACTTC. Residues: CASRSTTGALYEQYF.

The chain recombines TRBV24-1 with TRBJ2-5; no reliable D call. This CDR3 is built from 13 residues. V was cut by 2 bases and J by 7 bases, with 10 bases left in between. Germline lookup yields CDR1 KGHDR and CDR2 SFDVKD. The CDR3 DNA follows: TGTGCCACCAGTGATTGGCTAGATGGGACCCAGTACTTC. This codes for CATSDWLDGTQYF.